The clone carrying this T cell receptor beta chain was counted only a few times. The antigen is unknown. The data were taken from a study of cytomegalovirus exposure and HLA in healthy donors. Findings and caveats of the study: The classifier was said to identify cytomegalovirus status with high specificity and sensitivity. Cytomegalovirus association was listed for 164 TCR beta chains. The tendency of first-cohort TCR clusters to co-occur in the 110 or so validation repertoires emerged from a later analysis. It was confirmed in vitro that a few of the CMV-associated chains were specific for CMV antigens.

Trimming removed 4 bases from V and 5 bases from J, with 12 bases in between. CDR1 and CDR2 from the germline V gene are SEHNR and FQNEAQ (reference sequence). The CDR3 is 13 residues long. The assay was immunoSEQ multiplex PCR, and TCRdb's table has in-frame clones only and misses some. The sample lists about 330,000 clones, approximately 86% occurring once. Material: PBMCs. This chain uses TRBV7-9 with TRBJ2-7, with a possible D match to TRBD1 (6 bases). The sequence was obtained from a woman aged 30 to 39 in good health and CMV-seropositive. In DNA, the CDR3 is TGTGCCAGCAGCTCCCCAGGGGCTAACGAGCAGTACTTC. Translated: CASSSPGANEQYF. Full variable domain (outside the CDR3, taken from reference TRBV7-9 and TRBJ2-7): DTGVSQNPRHKITKRGQNVTFRCDPISEHNRLYWYRQTLGQGPEFLTYFQNEAQLEKSRLLSDRFSAERPKGSFSTLEIQRTEQGDSAMYLCASSSPGANEQYFGPGTRLTVT.